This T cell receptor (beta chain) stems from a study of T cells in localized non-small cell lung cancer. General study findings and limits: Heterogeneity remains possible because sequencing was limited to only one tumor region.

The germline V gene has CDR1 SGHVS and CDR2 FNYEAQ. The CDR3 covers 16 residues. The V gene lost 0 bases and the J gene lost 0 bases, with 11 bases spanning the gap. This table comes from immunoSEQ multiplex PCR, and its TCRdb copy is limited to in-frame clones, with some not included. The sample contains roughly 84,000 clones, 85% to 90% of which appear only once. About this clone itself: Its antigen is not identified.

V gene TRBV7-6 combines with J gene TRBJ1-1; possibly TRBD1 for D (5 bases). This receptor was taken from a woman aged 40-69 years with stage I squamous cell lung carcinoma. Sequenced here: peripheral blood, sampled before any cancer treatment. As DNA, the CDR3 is TGTGCCAGCAGCTTAGCGCAGGCAGGGATGAACACTGAAGCTTTCTTT. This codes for CASSLAQAGMNTEAFF.